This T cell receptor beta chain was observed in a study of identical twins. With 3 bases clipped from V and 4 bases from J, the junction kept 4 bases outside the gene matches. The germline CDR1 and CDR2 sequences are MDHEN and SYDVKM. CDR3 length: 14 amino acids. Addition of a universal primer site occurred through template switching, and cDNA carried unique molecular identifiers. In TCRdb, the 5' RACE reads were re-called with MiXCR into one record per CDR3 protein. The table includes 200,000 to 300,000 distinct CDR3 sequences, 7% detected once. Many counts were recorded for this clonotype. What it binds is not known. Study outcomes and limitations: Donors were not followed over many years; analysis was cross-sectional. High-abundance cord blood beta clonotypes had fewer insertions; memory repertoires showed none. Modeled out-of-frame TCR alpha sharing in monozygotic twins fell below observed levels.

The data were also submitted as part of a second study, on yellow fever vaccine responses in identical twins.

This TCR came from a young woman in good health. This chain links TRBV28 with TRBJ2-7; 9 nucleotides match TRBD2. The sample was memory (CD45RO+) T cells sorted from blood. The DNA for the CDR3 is TGTGCCAGCAGTTTGACTAGCGGCCAATACGAGCAGTACTTC. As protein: CASSLTSGQYEQYF.